Reported below is one T cell receptor beta chain. Its antigen is still unknown. The data belong to a study of cytomegalovirus exposure and HLA in healthy donors. General study points: There were under 200 TCR beta chains listed as cytomegalovirus-associated.

PCR used 60 Vbeta primers and 13 Jbeta primers. In the authors' methods: A later analysis counted 70 million to 85 million unique TCR beta chains, 10 million to 12 million shared. Produced via immunoSEQ multiplex PCR; TCRdb's table is partial and in-frame only. For V, J and clone size, that table is used; D and trimming come from the DNA. The table counts some 80,000 clones; 1% to 1.4% lies in the top ten. Germline CDR1 and CDR2: SEHNR and FQNEAQ (reference sequence). The CDR3 contains 15 residues. Trimming took off 1 base at V and 1 base at J, with 8 bases between the two ends. The chain recombines TRBV7-9 with TRBJ1-5, with TRBD1 as a possible D gene (6 bases). This sequence was found in a woman younger than 45 in good health and CMV-seronegative. Specimen: PBMCs. The chain's CDR3 is CASSLGTVSNQPQHF. In DNA form, the CDR3 reads TGTGCCAGCAGCTTAGGGACAGTCAGCAATCAGCCCCAGCATTTT.